A selection of T cell receptor beta chains follows, all from one sample in a study of T cell repertoires in cytomegalovirus infection. MiXCR was run by TCRdb on the reads, yielding one entry per CDR3 protein. The profile covers 700,000 to 950,000 distinct CDR3 sequences, with less than 35% appearing a single time and around 11% taken by the ten largest. These TCRs are of unknown antigen specificity. This specimen was cultured CD8+ T cells from PBMCs, taken from culture after CMV antigen stimulation. These receptors were taken from a human donor in good health (CMV status not recorded). Some clones in this sample may be carry-over from other donors' samples. The CDR3 runs from the conserved cysteine through the conserved F or W. Fields, in order: CDR3 protein, J gene, V gene.

cdr3_aa: CASGRPGGATEAFF
j_call: TRBJ1-1
v_call: TRBV5-6

cdr3_aa: CASSPGGYHQPQHF
j_call: TRBJ1-5
v_call: TRBV19

cdr3_aa: CASSGPLAGGTDTQYF
j_call: TRBJ2-3
v_call: TRBV9

cdr3_aa: CASSLVDRRNTEAFF
j_call: TRBJ1-1
v_call: TRBV7-2

cdr3_aa: CTSTGPLGPETQYF
j_call: TRBJ2-5
v_call: TRBV25-1

cdr3_aa: CASSQDTGGGQFF
j_call: TRBJ2-1
v_call: TRBV4-1

cdr3_aa: CASLREGPLADLYSYNEQFF
j_call: TRBJ2-1
v_call: TRBV5-1

cdr3_aa: CASSEVTASDQPQHF
j_call: TRBJ1-5
v_call: TRBV2

cdr3_aa: CASSFATEQNTGELFF
j_call: TRBJ2-2
v_call: TRBV12-3/TRBV12-4

cdr3_aa: CASSPGGAGTQYF
j_call: TRBJ2-5
v_call: TRBV7-1

cdr3_aa: CASSLEPGGYTEAFF
j_call: TRBJ1-1
v_call: TRBV7-2

cdr3_aa: CASSLRGALDEQYF
j_call: TRBJ2-7
v_call: TRBV5-4

cdr3_aa: CSVPGEGPTYEQYF
j_call: TRBJ2-7
v_call: TRBV29-1

cdr3_aa: CASSPKTGYRGYTF
j_call: TRBJ1-2
v_call: TRBV27

cdr3_aa: CASSGRDFGSF
j_call: TRBJ2-1
v_call: TRBV7-8

cdr3_aa: CSASIRQGPYEQYF
j_call: TRBJ2-7
v_call: TRBV20-1

cdr3_aa: CASGLGGAGTEAFF
j_call: TRBJ1-1
v_call: TRBV7-8

cdr3_aa: CASSQEGTGRGGYTF
j_call: TRBJ1-2
v_call: TRBV4-3

cdr3_aa: CASSLVGGANTEELFF
j_call: TRBJ2-2
v_call: TRBV7-8

cdr3_aa: CASSPYRDLGGTEAFF
j_call: TRBJ1-1
v_call: TRBV19

cdr3_aa: CASSLRRINTEAFF
j_call: TRBJ1-1
v_call: TRBV7-2

cdr3_aa: CASSQPGNRNTEAFF
j_call: TRBJ1-1
v_call: TRBV4-1

cdr3_aa: CASSLPRGGYGEKLFF
j_call: TRBJ1-4
v_call: TRBV7-9

cdr3_aa: CASSLESPRTDTQYF
j_call: TRBJ2-3
v_call: TRBV28

cdr3_aa: CASSPGGLANEKLFF
j_call: TRBJ1-4
v_call: TRBV7-2

cdr3_aa: CASSKPGQTISSGNTIYF
j_call: TRBJ1-3
v_call: TRBV7-6

cdr3_aa: CASSSGLQPTEAFF
j_call: TRBJ1-1
v_call: TRBV7-6

cdr3_aa: CASSLQGTNEKLFF
j_call: TRBJ1-4
v_call: TRBV7-6

cdr3_aa: CASSPEDRKGTEAFF
j_call: TRBJ1-1
v_call: TRBV5-4

cdr3_aa: CASSRLAGGSGTDTQYF
j_call: TRBJ2-3
v_call: TRBV7-6

cdr3_aa: CASSLEGDPQHF
j_call: TRBJ1-5
v_call: TRBV7-9

cdr3_aa: CASSLLQAWGYGYTF
j_call: TRBJ1-2
v_call: TRBV12-3/TRBV12-4

cdr3_aa: CASSEWGRNQPQHF
j_call: TRBJ1-5
v_call: TRBV2

cdr3_aa: CASSEGLAGGNEQFF
j_call: TRBJ2-1
v_call: TRBV10-2

cdr3_aa: CASSEGSYEQYF
j_call: TRBJ2-7
v_call: TRBV12-3/TRBV12-4

cdr3_aa: CASSLDREQFF
j_call: TRBJ2-1
v_call: TRBV7-9

cdr3_aa: CASSGQLASTDTQYF
j_call: TRBJ2-3
v_call: TRBV6-6

cdr3_aa: CASSPRGAIMNEQFF
j_call: TRBJ2-1
v_call: TRBV27

cdr3_aa: CASTEDGWIEKLFF
j_call: TRBJ1-4
v_call: TRBV2

cdr3_aa: CASSYLSRWDSPTRTQYF
j_call: TRBJ2-5
v_call: TRBV7-9

cdr3_aa: CASGAWTGSSETQYF
j_call: TRBJ2-5
v_call: TRBV12-5

cdr3_aa: CASSIPSTQVLRGGYTF
j_call: TRBJ1-2
v_call: TRBV19

cdr3_aa: CASSETNAGYTF
j_call: TRBJ1-2
v_call: TRBV9

cdr3_aa: CATSDLDVGNEQFF
j_call: TRBJ2-1
v_call: TRBV24-1

cdr3_aa: CASSIGRGSGELFF
j_call: TRBJ2-2
v_call: TRBV19

cdr3_aa: CASSERGSGETLSDTQYF
j_call: TRBJ2-3
v_call: TRBV2

cdr3_aa: CATTRRQGLGYTF
j_call: TRBJ1-2
v_call: TRBV15

cdr3_aa: CASSYAGKQETQYF
j_call: TRBJ2-5
v_call: TRBV7-7

cdr3_aa: CASSSPWGGRRTGELFF
j_call: TRBJ2-2
v_call: TRBV6-2/TRBV6-3

cdr3_aa: CASSYGTYYEQYF
j_call: TRBJ2-7
v_call: TRBV6-5

cdr3_aa: CASSGASGGDTQYF
j_call: TRBJ2-3
v_call: TRBV2

cdr3_aa: CASSFGSSQGELFF
j_call: TRBJ2-2
v_call: TRBV12-3/TRBV12-4

cdr3_aa: CASSFGTAMAQYF
j_call: TRBJ2-5
v_call: TRBV28